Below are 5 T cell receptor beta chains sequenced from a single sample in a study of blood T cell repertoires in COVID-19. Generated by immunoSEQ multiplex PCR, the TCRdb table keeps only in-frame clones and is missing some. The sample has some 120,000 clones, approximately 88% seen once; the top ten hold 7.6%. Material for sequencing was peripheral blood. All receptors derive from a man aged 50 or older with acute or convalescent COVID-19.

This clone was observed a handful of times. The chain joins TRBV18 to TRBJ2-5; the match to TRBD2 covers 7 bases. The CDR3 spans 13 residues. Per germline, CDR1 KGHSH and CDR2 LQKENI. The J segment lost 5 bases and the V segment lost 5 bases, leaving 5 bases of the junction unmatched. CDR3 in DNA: TGTGCCAGCTCAGCGGGGGATGTGGAGACCCAGTACTTC. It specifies CASSAGDVETQYF.

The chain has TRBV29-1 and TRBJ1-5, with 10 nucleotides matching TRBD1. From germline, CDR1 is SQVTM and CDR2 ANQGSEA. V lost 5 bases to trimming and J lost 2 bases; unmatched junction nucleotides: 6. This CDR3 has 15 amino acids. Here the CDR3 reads CSVRTGTGGNQPQHF. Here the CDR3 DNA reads TGCAGCGTTCGCACCGGGACAGGGGGCAATCAGCCCCAGCATTTT. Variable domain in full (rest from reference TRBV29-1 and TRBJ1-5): SAVISQKPSRDICQRGTSLTIQCQVDSQVTMMFWYRQQPGQSLTLIATANQGSEATYESGFVIDKFPISRPNLTFSTLTVSNMSPEDSSIYLCSVRTGTGGNQPQHFGDGTRLSIL.

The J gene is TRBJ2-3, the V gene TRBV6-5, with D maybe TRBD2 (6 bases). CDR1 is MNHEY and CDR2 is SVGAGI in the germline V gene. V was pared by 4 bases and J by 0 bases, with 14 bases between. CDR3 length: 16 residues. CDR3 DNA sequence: TGTGCCAGCAGTTTCACGGGACTTTCTAGCACAGATACGCAGTATTTT. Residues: CASSFTGLSSTDTQYF.

CDR3 sequence (DNA): TGTGCCAGCAGCCATCCCCGGGGGAGGACGATAGGTGAAAAACTGTTTTTT. The encoded protein is CASSHPRGRTIGEKLFF. The chain combines TRBV3-1 (or the pseudogene TRBV3-2) with TRBJ1-4; D perhaps matches TRBD1 (5 bases). V was trimmed by 3 bases and J by 7 bases, leaving 21 bases between them. The CDR3 sequence is 17 residues long. CDR1 is LGHDT, CDR2 YNNKEL, per germline (reference sequence).

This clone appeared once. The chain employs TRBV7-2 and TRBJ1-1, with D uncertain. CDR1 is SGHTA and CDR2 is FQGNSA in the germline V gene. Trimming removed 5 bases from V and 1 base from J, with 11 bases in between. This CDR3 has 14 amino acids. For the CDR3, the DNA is TGTGCCAGCAGCCCACAGCTGCCGAACACTGAAGCTTTCTTT. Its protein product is CASSPQLPNTEAFF.